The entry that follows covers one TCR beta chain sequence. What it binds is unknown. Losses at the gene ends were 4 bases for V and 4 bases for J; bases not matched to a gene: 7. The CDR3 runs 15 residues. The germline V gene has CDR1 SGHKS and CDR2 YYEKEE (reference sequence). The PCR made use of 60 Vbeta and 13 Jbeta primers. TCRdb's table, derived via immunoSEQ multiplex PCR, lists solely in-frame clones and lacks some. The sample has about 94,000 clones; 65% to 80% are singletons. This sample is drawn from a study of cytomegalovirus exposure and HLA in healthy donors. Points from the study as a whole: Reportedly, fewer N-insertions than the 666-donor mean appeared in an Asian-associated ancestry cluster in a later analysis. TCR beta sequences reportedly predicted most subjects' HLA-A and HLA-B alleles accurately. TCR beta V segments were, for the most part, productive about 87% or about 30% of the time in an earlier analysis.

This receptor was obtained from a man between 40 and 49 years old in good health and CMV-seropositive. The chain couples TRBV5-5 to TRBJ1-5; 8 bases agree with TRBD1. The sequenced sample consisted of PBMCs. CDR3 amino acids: CASSLPGQENQPQHF. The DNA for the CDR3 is TGTGCCAGCAGCCTACCGGGACAGGAGAATCAGCCCCAGCATTTT. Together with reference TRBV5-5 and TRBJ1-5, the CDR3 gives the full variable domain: DAGVTQSPTHLIKTRGQQVTLRCSPISGHKSVSWYQQVLGQGPQFIFQYYEKEERGRGNFPDRFSARQFPNYSSELNVNALLLGDSALYLCASSLPGQENQPQHFGDGTRLSIL.